These 28 T cell receptor beta chains came from one sample sequenced in a study of T cells in localized non-small cell lung cancer. Assay: immunoSEQ multiplex PCR; the TCRdb copy retains only in-frame clones and omits some. The sample records around 64,000 clones, more than 80% being singletons. The sample here was PBMCs, taken before any cancer treatment. Receptor source: a man between 35 and 75 years old with stage II lung adenocarcinoma.

This chain links TRBV19 with TRBJ1-5, with 10 bases lining up with TRBD1. Germline values: CDR1 LNHDA, CDR2 SQIVND (reference sequence). This CDR3 is built from 17 residues. Losses at the gene ends were 7 bases for V and 3 bases for J; bases not matched to a gene: 12. CDR3 in amino acids: CASTSFPGTGANQPQHF. The CDR3 DNA follows: TGTGCCAGTACCTCGTTCCCCGGGACAGGGGCCAATCAGCCCCAGCATTTT. Complete variable domain (other parts from reference TRBV19 and TRBJ1-5): DGGITQSPKYLFRKEGQNVTLSCEQNLNHDAMYWYRQDPGQGLRLIYYSQIVNDFQKGDIAEGYSVSREKKESFPLTVTSAQKNPTAFYLCASTSFPGTGANQPQHFGDGTRLSIL.

The rearrangement joins TRBV29-1 to TRBJ1-1; perhaps TRBD1 as D (5 bases). This CDR3 region has 13 residues. Germline-derived CDR1 and CDR2 are SQVTM and ANQGSEA. Trimming removed 7 bases from V and 6 bases from J, with 18 bases in between. CDR3 DNA sequence: TGCAGCGCCTCAGGGACGGGAGCCCCTGAAGCTTTCTTT. It codes for CSASGTGAPEAFF.

This chain joins TRBV30 and TRBJ1-2, with D unresolved. Germline values: CDR1 GTSNPN, CDR2 SVGIG (reference sequence). V was trimmed by 0 bases and J by 3 bases, leaving 5 bases between them. The CDR3 is made up of 12 amino acids. The CDR3 DNA reads TGTGCCTGGAGTGTGCGGGACTATGGCTACACCTTC. Translated: CAWSVRDYGYTF.

The chain uses TRBV6-1 and TRBJ1-6; D is unresolved. CDR3 length: 15 residues. Germline lookup yields CDR1 MNHNS and CDR2 SASEGT. V gave up 1 base and J gave up 6 bases, with 10 bases separating them. Here the CDR3 DNA reads TGTGCCAGCAGTGAAGTCCGTGGTTCTAATTCACCCCTCCACTTT. Amino acids: CASSEVRGSNSPLHF.

The chain joins TRBV4-3 to TRBJ2-5, with a tentative D call TRBD2 (5 bases). The V gene's germline CDR1 is LGHNA and CDR2 YSLEER. The CDR3 is made up of 14 amino acids. Trimming took 0 bases from V and 7 from J, leaving 12 bases between them. The CDR3 spells CASSQDVGSGTQYF. CDR3 nucleotide sequence: TGCGCCAGCAGCCAAGATGTGGGGAGCGGGACCCAGTACTTC.

The chain is built from TRBV29-1 and TRBJ2-1, with 15 bases that match TRBD2. From germline, CDR1 is SQVTM and CDR2 ANQGSEA. Losses at the gene ends were 3 bases for V and 7 bases for J; bases not matched to a gene: 13. The CDR3 extends over 18 amino acids. The CDR3 coding sequence is TGCAGCGTTGACGCCGGGTGGACTAGCGGGAGGGCCCGAAATGAGCAGTTCTTC. Translated, it gives CSVDAGWTSGRARNEQFF.

This chain links TRBV30 with TRBJ1-1; D might be TRBD1 (6 bases). The V end lost 3 bases, the J end lost 3 bases, and 14 bases lay between the germline ends. Germline V CDR1 and CDR2: GTSNPN, SVGIG (reference sequence). CDR3 length equals 14 residues. The CDR3 is CAWRAGTSYTEAFF. CDR3 nucleotide sequence: TGTGCCTGGAGGGCCGGGACAAGCTACACTGAAGCTTTCTTT.

The J gene is TRBJ2-7, the V gene TRBV6-5; the D is unclear. The V gene lost 6 bases and the J gene lost 2 bases, with 17 bases spanning the gap. The germline V gene has CDR1 MNHEY and CDR2 SVGAGI. The CDR3 spans 15 residues. The CDR3, as DNA: TGTGCCAGCAGCATCTACGGTGGTGGCCCCTACGAGCAGTACTTC. It specifies CASSIYGGGPYEQYF.

This chain joins TRBV7-9 and TRBJ1-5; TRBD1 matches 12 bases. The germline V gene has CDR1 SEHNR and CDR2 FQNEAQ (reference sequence). There are 14 residues in the CDR3. The trim removed 8 bases at V and 3 bases at J, leaving 2 bases unmatched. In DNA, the CDR3 is TGTGCCAGCCGGGACAGGGGGCCCAATCAGCCCCAGCATTTT. Translating it yields CASRDRGPNQPQHF.

V usage is TRBV6-5 and J usage is TRBJ1-2; TRBD1 might be the D (5 bases). Trimming stripped 5 bases from V and 0 bases from J, with 13 bases between. CDR1 and CDR2 (germline): MNHEY, SVGAGI. This CDR3 has 15 residues. The CDR3 coding sequence is TGTGCCAGCAGTAAAGTTGACAGAACTAACTATGGCTACACCTTC. Its protein product is CASSKVDRTNYGYTF.

This chain links TRBV7-9 with TRBJ1-4; D is unclear. The CDR3 contains 13 residues. Trimming took 1 base from V and 11 from J, leaving 11 bases between them. In germline, CDR1 is SEHNR, CDR2 FQNEAQ (reference sequence). The CDR3 spells CASSLGTGEKLFF. The CDR3 nucleotides are TGTGCCAGCAGCTTAGGGACGGGAGAGAAACTGTTTTTT.

The CDR3 bases are TGTGCCAGCAGCCCGGAGTGGCAGGGAAAAGCTTTCTTT. This translates into CASSPEWQGKAFF. The chain combines TRBV7-9 with TRBJ1-1; TRBD1 is a possible D gene (5 bases). This CDR3 region has 13 residues. V was trimmed by 5 bases and J by 9 bases, leaving 16 bases between them. The germline V gene has CDR1 SEHNR and CDR2 FQNEAQ (reference sequence).

This chain uses TRBV7-3 with TRBJ2-3, with TRBD2 identical over 8 bases. Germline loops: CDR1 SGHTA, CDR2 FQGTGA. This CDR3 is built from 16 residues. The J segment lost 4 bases and the V segment lost 5 bases, leaving 11 bases of the junction unmatched. CDR3 nucleotide sequence: TGTGCCAGCAGCCCGACGGGAGCGGGAGTTCCAGATACGCAGTATTTT. It is translated as CASSPTGAGVPDTQYF. Together with reference TRBV7-3 and TRBJ2-3, the CDR3 gives the full variable domain: GAGVSQTPSNKVTEKGKYVELRCDPISGHTALYWYRQSLGQGPEFLIYFQGTGAADDSGLPNDRFFAVRPEGSVSTLKIQRTERGDSAVYLCASSPTGAGVPDTQYFGPGTRLTVL.

This chain links TRBV6-6 with TRBJ2-1; D might be TRBD1 or TRBD2, each matching 5 bases. This CDR3 has 15 residues. The ends were cut back, 5 bases at V and 8 bases at J, with 19 bases in the middle. Germline V gene sequence: CDR1 MNHNY, CDR2 SVGAGI (reference sequence). In nucleotides, the CDR3 is TGTGCCAGCAGTACAATGGACGGGGCTAGTTATGAGCAGTTCTTC. Translating it yields CASSTMDGASYEQFF.

This clone was picked up one time. This chain joins TRBV10-3 and TRBJ2-7, with 10 positions matching TRBD1. Germline V gene data show CDR1 as ENHRY and CDR2 as SYGVKD. V was clipped by 0 bases and J by 2 bases; unmatched bases: 4. There are 16 residues in the CDR3. In DNA form, the CDR3 reads TGTGCCATCAGTGAGTCGGACAGGGGGAGTCCCTACGAGCAGTACTTC. This translates into CAISESDRGSPYEQYF.

This sequence joins TRBV2 and TRBJ2-5, with TRBD2 matching 14 bases. The V gene end was trimmed by 6 bases and the J gene end by 5 bases; junction bases not matched to a gene: 5. CDR3 length equals 15 residues. From germline, CDR1 is SNHLY and CDR2 FYNNEI. This CDR3 reads CASRPTSGRVETQYF. Written as DNA, the CDR3 is TGTGCCAGCAGACCGACTAGCGGGAGGGTGGAGACCCAGTACTTC.

This chain uses TRBV6-1 with TRBJ1-1; D may be TRBD1 (5 bases). Germline loops: CDR1 MNHNS, CDR2 SASEGT. This CDR3 comprises 12 residues. Trimming removed 7 bases from V and 4 bases from J, with 10 bases in between. The CDR3 nucleotides are TGTGCCAGCAATGGGGCGGTCACTGAAGCTTTCTTT. It specifies CASNGAVTEAFF.

The chain couples TRBV6-5 to TRBJ2-7, with a possible D match to TRBD1 (6 bases). Trimming removed 0 bases at V and 2 bases at J, with 11 bases between. The CDR3 length is 15 residues. Per germline, CDR1 MNHEY and CDR2 SVGAGI. CDR3 nucleotide sequence: TGTGCCAGCAGTTACTCGTCGGCAGGGGCCTACGAGCAGTACTTC. Translation: CASSYSSAGAYEQYF.

The CDR3 nucleotides read TGCGCCAGCAGCACTCTCCCGGACAGGGGCAACACCGGGGAGCTGTTTTTT. Amino acid sequence: CASSTLPDRGNTGELFF. V and J are TRBV4-1 and TRBJ2-2; 9 nucleotides line up with TRBD1. The V gene end was trimmed by 5 bases and the J gene end by 2 bases; junction bases not matched to a gene: 9. Germline V gene lookup returns CDR1 MGHRA and CDR2 YSYEKL. The CDR3 loop spans 17 amino acids.

The V gene is TRBV5-1, the J gene TRBJ1-1; D not certain. The V end lost 2 bases, the J end lost 8 bases, and 7 bases lay between the germline ends. The CDR3 consists of 11 residues. In germline, CDR1 is SGHRS, CDR2 YFSETQ. CDR3 loop: CASSFQGEAFF. In DNA form, the CDR3 reads TGCGCCAGCAGCTTTCAAGGGGAAGCTTTCTTT.

The V gene is TRBV19, the J gene TRBJ1-1; TRBD1 is a possible D gene (5 bases). CDR3 length equals 14 residues. Germline CDR1 is LNHDA and CDR2 is SQIVND (reference sequence). V lost 1 base and J lost 0, with 6 bases in between. CDR3 nucleotides: TGTGCCAGTAGTATAGGGGGCATGAACACTGAAGCTTTCTTT. Protein: CASSIGGMNTEAFF.

The chain couples TRBV2 to TRBJ1-1, with D possibly matching TRBD1 (6 bases). Trimming removed 2 bases at V and 5 bases at J, with 18 bases between. The CDR3 length is 16 residues. Germline V gene data show CDR1 as SNHLY and CDR2 as FYNNEI. As DNA, the CDR3 is TGTGCCAGCAGTGAACCCCGGGGAGGGGGAAGGACTGAAGCTTTCTTT. Translating it yields CASSEPRGGGRTEAFF.

This clone appeared once. This chain links TRBV27 with TRBJ1-5, with TRBD1 matching over 9 bases. Germline CDR1 is MNHEY and CDR2 is SMNVEV (reference sequence). V shed 2 bases and J 2 bases; nucleotides not matched to a gene: 4. This CDR3 comprises 16 residues. DNA of the CDR3: TGTGCCAGCAGTTTAGGGACAGGGATTGGCAATCAGCCCCAGCATTTT. Translated: CASSLGTGIGNQPQHF.

V gene TRBV13 combines with J gene TRBJ2-1; maybe TRBD2 (6 bases). There are 15 residues in the CDR3. Germline CDR1 and CDR2: PRHDT and FYEKMQ (reference sequence). The germline V and J ends were trimmed by 5 bases and 6 bases, with 17 bases remaining between them. CDR3 region: CASSPGVDDPNEQFF. CDR3 coding DNA: TGTGCCAGCAGCCCGGGGGTGGATGACCCCAATGAGCAGTTCTTC. Full variable domain (outside the CDR3, taken from reference TRBV13 and TRBJ2-1): AAGVIQSPRHLIKEKRETATLKCYPIPRHDTVYWYQQGPGQDPQFLISFYEKMQSDKGSIPDRFSAQQFSDYHSELNMSSLELGDSALYFCASSPGVDDPNEQFFGPGTRLTVL.

The chain is built from TRBV7-3 and TRBJ2-5; 8 bases agree with TRBD2. The CDR3 is 17 residues long. Per germline, CDR1 SGHTA and CDR2 FQGTGA. The trim removed 5 bases at V and 5 bases at J, leaving 16 bases unmatched. The CDR3 loop is CASSPSRAGGGGETQYF. The CDR3, as DNA: TGTGCCAGCAGCCCATCGAGGGCGGGAGGCGGCGGGGAGACCCAGTACTTC. Combining the CDR3 with reference TRBV7-3 and TRBJ2-5 gives the whole variable domain GAGVSQTPSNKVTEKGKYVELRCDPISGHTALYWYRQSLGQGPEFLIYFQGTGAADDSGLPNDRFFAVRPEGSVSTLKIQRTERGDSAVYLCASSPSRAGGGGETQYFGPGTRLLVL.

The chain couples TRBV4-3 to TRBJ2-3; D is perhaps TRBD2 (8 bases). V was trimmed by 1 base and J by 9 bases, leaving 20 bases between them. The CDR3 length is 16 residues. Germline V gene sequence: CDR1 LGHNA, CDR2 YSLEER. In nucleotides, the CDR3 is TGCGCCAGCAGCCAAGGAGTTAGCGGGATAGGGGGCACGCAGTATTTT. It specifies CASSQGVSGIGGTQYF.

This clone was seen only a few times. The chain carries TRBV5-1 and TRBJ1-2, with D unclear. The CDR3 sequence is 12 residues long. The germline V gene encodes CDR1 SGHRS and CDR2 YFSETQ. V was cut by 5 bases and J by 2 bases, with 7 bases left in between. The CDR3 region has the DNA TGCGCCAGCAGGGGTGCGAACTATGGCTACACCTTC. Its protein product is CASRGANYGYTF.

The genes are TRBV5-1 and TRBJ2-1; TRBD2 aligns across 8 bases. Trimming removed 4 bases from V and 3 bases from J; junction bases left unmatched: 3. Germline V lookup: CDR1 SGHRS, CDR2 YFSETQ. The CDR3 runs to 14 residues. CDR3 sequence reads: CASSTGTSYNEQFF. CDR3 sequence (DNA): TGCGCCAGCAGCACCGGGACTAGCTACAATGAGCAGTTCTTC.